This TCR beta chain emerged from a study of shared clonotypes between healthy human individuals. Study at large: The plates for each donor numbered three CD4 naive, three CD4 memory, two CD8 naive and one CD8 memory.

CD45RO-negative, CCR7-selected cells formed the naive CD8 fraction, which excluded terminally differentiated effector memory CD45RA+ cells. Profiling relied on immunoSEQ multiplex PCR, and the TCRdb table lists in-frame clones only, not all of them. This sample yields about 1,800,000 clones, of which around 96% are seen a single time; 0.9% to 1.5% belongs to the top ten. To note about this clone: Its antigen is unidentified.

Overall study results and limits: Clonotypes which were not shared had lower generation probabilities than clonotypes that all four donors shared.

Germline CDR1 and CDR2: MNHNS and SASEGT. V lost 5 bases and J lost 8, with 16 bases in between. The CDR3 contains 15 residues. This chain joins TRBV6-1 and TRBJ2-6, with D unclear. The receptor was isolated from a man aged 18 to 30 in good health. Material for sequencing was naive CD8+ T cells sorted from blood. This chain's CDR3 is CASSLPIGSSNVLTF. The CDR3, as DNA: TGTGCCAGCAGTTTGCCTATTGGCTCCTCCAACGTCCTGACTTTC.